The 27 T cell receptor beta chains given below trace back to one sample, sequenced in a study of T-cell reconstitution after alpha-beta-depleted transplantation in children. The TCRbeta library was prepared with unique molecular identifiers. Each CDR3 protein is one row after TCRdb ran MiXCR on the PCR reads. This sample yields 300,000 or so distinct CDR3 sequences, of which 9.9% are seen a single time; roughly 9.1% belongs to the top ten. This sample comprised PBMCs from the stem cell graft donor, obtained from the stem cell graft. The receptors stem from a human donor who donated a stem cell graft to a child with SCID.

This clonotype was found many times. The CDR3: CSVAGQGYNYGYTF. CDR3 coding DNA: TGCAGCGTTGCCGGACAGGGATATAACTATGGCTACACCTTC. The V call is TRBV29-1, the J call TRBJ1-2, with 8 positions matching TRBD1. This CDR3 region has 14 residues. Germline CDR1 is SQVTM and CDR2 is ANQGSEA. V trimming: 4 bases; J trimming: 1 base; junction bases outside the gene matches: 5.

This chain uses TRBV4-1 with TRBJ2-2; 9 positions match TRBD1. Germline V lookup: CDR1 MGHRA, CDR2 YSYEKL. The trim removed 1 base at V and 4 bases at J, leaving 7 bases unmatched. This CDR3 contains 17 residues. The CDR3 spells CASSQGGQGVGTGELFF. In DNA, the CDR3 is TGCGCCAGCAGCCAAGGGGGACAGGGCGTTGGCACCGGGGAGCTGTTTTTT.

This clonotype was seen more than once but under ten times. The chain combines TRBV20-1 with TRBJ1-6; D gene uncertain. Germline assignment: CDR1 DFQATT and CDR2 SNEGSKA (reference sequence). The CDR3 is made up of 14 amino acids. Trimming stripped 2 bases from V and 6 bases from J, with 11 bases between. The CDR3 loop reads CSARLGSLNSPLHF. Here the CDR3 DNA reads TGCAGTGCTAGACTTGGGTCGCTTAATTCACCCCTCCACTTT.

J is TRBJ2-3 and V is TRBV14; D is undetermined. This CDR3 is 14 amino acids long. Trimming took 0 bases from V and 4 from J, leaving 8 bases between them. Germline CDR1 reads SGHDN; CDR2 reads FVKESK. CDR3 DNA: TGTGCCAGCAGCCAAGATCTCCATCCAGATACGCAGTATTTT. Protein sequence: CASSQDLHPDTQYF.

In this sample, this clonotype turned up a few times. V usage is TRBV7-9 and J usage is TRBJ2-5, with D possibly being TRBD1 (5 bases). V lost 4 bases and J lost 3, with 9 bases in between. CDR3 size: 13 residues. Germline V lookup: CDR1 SEHNR, CDR2 FQNEAQ (reference sequence). The CDR3 DNA is TGTGCCAGCAGCTCCCCAGGGAAAGAGACCCAGTACTTC. It yields the protein CASSSPGKETQYF.

This clonotype was seen only a few times. In nucleotides, the CDR3 is TGTGCCAGCAGCTTAGGCAGGGGGCTTGGCTCTGGGGCCAACGTCCTGACTTTC. Protein product: CASSLGRGLGSGANVLTF. This chain links TRBV7-8 with TRBJ2-6; 8 bases match TRBD1. This CDR3 has 18 residues. Germline-derived CDR1 and CDR2 are SGHVS and FQNEAQ. J was trimmed by 0 bases and V by 1 base; bases with no gene match: 5.

The chain joins TRBV5-1 to TRBJ1-5, with 11 bases matching TRBD1. The V and J ends lost 4 bases and 4 bases, in that order; junction bases with no gene match: 4. This CDR3 is built from 15 residues. Germline-derived CDR1 and CDR2 are SGHRS and YFSETQ. The CDR3: CASSVGQGANQPQHF. Here the CDR3 DNA reads TGCGCCAGCAGCGTAGGACAGGGGGCGAATCAGCCCCAGCATTTT.

This clonotype was detected a few times. The CDR3 DNA is TGTGCCAGCAGTGCCGGTCGCCAAGGAGCCGGTTCACCCCTCCACTTT. This encodes CASSAGRQGAGSPLHF. This chain connects TRBV27 to TRBJ1-6; no definite D call. The CDR3 sequence is 16 residues long. V was pared by 5 bases and J by 9 bases, with 20 bases between. Germline CDR1 is MNHEY and CDR2 is SMNVEV (reference sequence).

The sample holds a few counts of this clonotype. The chain joins TRBV6-1 to TRBJ1-1; D might be TRBD1 (6 bases). The CDR3 loop spans 14 amino acids. In germline, CDR1 is MNHNS, CDR2 SASEGT. V lost 6 bases and J lost 1, with 12 bases in between. In nucleotides, the CDR3 is TGTGCCAGCAGGTCACAGGGTTGGAACACTGAAGCTTTCTTT. Translated: CASRSQGWNTEAFF.

This clonotype was seen at least ten times. The rearrangement links TRBV24-1 to TRBJ2-1; unclear D gene. The CDR3 runs to 14 residues. Trimming cost V 4 bases and J 6 bases, with 12 bases left between them. The germline V gene encodes CDR1 KGHDR and CDR2 SFDVKD. CDR3 nucleotide sequence: TGTGCCACCAGTGACCGAAGTTTGGGCAATGAGCAGTTCTTC. This gives the protein CATSDRSLGNEQFF.

The rearrangement links TRBV29-1 to TRBJ1-2, with D uncertain. The CDR3 length is 12 residues. V was trimmed by 4 bases and J by 6 bases, leaving 12 bases between them. In germline, CDR1 is SQVTM, CDR2 ANQGSEA. The CDR3 DNA is TGCAGCGTTGTAGACGGACCGGATGGCTACACCTTC. Encoded protein: CSVVDGPDGYTF.

The rearrangement joins TRBV3-1 to TRBJ1-5; a weak D match, TRBD1 (5 bases). Trimming took off 0 bases at V and 9 bases at J, with 9 bases between the two ends. There are 13 residues in the CDR3. CDR1 and CDR2 (germline): LGHDT, YNNKEL (reference sequence). CDR3 DNA: TGTGCCAGCAGCCAAGATGGGGGAGGGCCCCAGCATTTT. This sequence encodes CASSQDGGGPQHF.

This clonotype was observed a few times. V and J are TRBV20-1 and TRBJ2-7; 9 nucleotides align to TRBD1. CDR1 and CDR2 (germline): DFQATT, SNEGSKA (reference sequence). After removal of 0 bases from V and 5 bases from J, the junction contained 8 bases not matched to a gene. This CDR3 has 15 amino acids. The CDR3 bases are TGCAGTGCTAGAGACTCGGACAGGGGTTCCCACGAGCAGTACTTC. Translation gives CSARDSDRGSHEQYF.

The chain recombines TRBV10-3 with TRBJ2-7; D gene unclear. Trimming took off 0 bases at V and 5 bases at J, with 17 bases between the two ends. Looked up from germline, CDR1 is ENHRY and CDR2 is SYGVKD. CDR3 length: 16 amino acids. The CDR3 DNA sequence: TGTGCCATCAGTGAGTCGTTGACTCCGAAAGCGAACGAGCAGTACTTC. It specifies CAISESLTPKANEQYF.

This clonotype was observed a few times. The J gene is TRBJ1-1, the V gene TRBV12-3 or TRBV12-4, with D maybe TRBD1 (5 bases). Trimming left V 2 bases short and J 6 bases short, with 10 bases between. CDR3 size: 13 residues. The CDR3 loop is CASSLRGTSEAFF. DNA for the CDR3: TGTGCCAGCAGTTTACGGGGGACCTCTGAAGCTTTCTTT.

This clonotype has just a few counts. The rearrangement links TRBV7-2 to TRBJ1-1; 8 positions agree with TRBD1. CDR1 and CDR2 from the germline V gene are SGHTA and FQGNSA. The CDR3 runs 15 residues. V dropped 2 bases and J dropped 5; count of bases not matched to a gene: 7. This CDR3 reads CASSLRGRGRTEAFF. The CDR3 nucleotides are TGTGCCAGCAGCTTAAGGGGCAGGGGGCGTACTGAAGCTTTCTTT.

This clonotype was observed a few times. The V and J genes are TRBV29-1 and TRBJ2-7, with 8 bases matching TRBD1. The CDR3 spans 13 residues. Germline values: CDR1 SQVTM, CDR2 ANQGSEA. J was trimmed by 3 bases and V by 4 bases; bases with no gene match: 5. This CDR3 reads CSVVRGPFYEQYF. CDR3 in DNA: TGCAGCGTTGTCAGGGGGCCATTCTACGAGCAGTACTTC.

The chain uses TRBV5-1 and TRBJ2-2; 10 bases map to TRBD1. Germline lookup yields CDR1 SGHRS and CDR2 YFSETQ. CDR3 size: 17 residues. Trimming at V came to 1 base and at J to 6 bases, leaving 9 bases not matched to a gene. In DNA form, the CDR3 reads TGCGCCAGCAGCTTGTGGCCCCCGGGACAGGGGTCCGGGGAGCTGTTTTTT. Its translation: CASSLWPPGQGSGELFF.

A few counts support this clonotype. The chain combines TRBV7-2 with TRBJ2-1, with 9 positions matching TRBD2. CDR1 is SGHTA and CDR2 is FQGNSA in the germline V gene. The CDR3 sequence is 15 residues long. The junction had 6 bases not matched to a gene; V was cut back by 2 bases and J by 7 bases. The CDR3 DNA sequence: TGTGCCAGCAGCTTAAGGCGGGGGGGGAATAATGAGCAGTTCTTC. This translates into CASSLRRGGNNEQFF.

CDR3 sequence reads: CASSELGTNYNEQFF. Written as DNA, the CDR3 is TGCGCCAGCAGCGAACTCGGCACTAATTACAATGAGCAGTTCTTC. This chain links TRBV5-1 with TRBJ2-1; D not resolved. The CDR3 length is 15 residues. V was pared by 4 bases and J by 4 bases, with 15 bases between. The germline CDR1 and CDR2 sequences are SGHRS and YFSETQ.

The rearrangement joins TRBV3-1 to TRBJ2-5; the match to TRBD2 covers 7 bases. This CDR3 is 15 amino acids long. Germline lookup yields CDR1 LGHDT and CDR2 YNNKEL (reference sequence). J gave up 4 bases and V 5 bases, and 10 bases lay outside the gene matches. CDR3 sequence reads: CASSELGGKSETQYF. DNA for the CDR3: TGTGCCAGCAGCGAACTGGGGGGGAAGTCAGAGACCCAGTACTTC.

The genes are TRBV7-3 and TRBJ2-1, with 8 bases aligning to TRBD2. The V and J ends lost 4 bases and 6 bases, in that order; junction bases with no gene match: 11. This CDR3 has 16 amino acids. CDR1 is SGHTA and CDR2 is FQGTGA in the germline V gene. The DNA of the CDR3 is TGTGCCAGCAGCTCTACTCTAGCGGGCCCTATCAATGAGCAGTTCTTC. Translation: CASSSTLAGPINEQFF.

This clonotype has just a few counts. The genes are TRBV7-6 and TRBJ2-7; D may be TRBD2 (5 bases). This CDR3 has 12 amino acids. Germline V gene data show CDR1 as SGHVS and CDR2 as FNYEAQ. V was pared by 5 bases and J by 7 bases, with 12 bases between. CDR3 in DNA: TGTGCCAGCAGCGACGAGGGTTGGGAGCAGTACTTC. Translation: CASSDEGWEQYF.

This clonotype was detected a few times. J is TRBJ2-5 and V is TRBV5-4; D gene uncertain. V lost 2 bases and J 4 bases, leaving 12 bases between the germline ends. CDR3 length equals 14 residues. CDR1 and CDR2 from the germline V gene are SGHNT and YYREEE (reference sequence). DNA for the CDR3: TGTGCCAGCAGCTTAGGAACTATACGAGAGACCCAGTACTTC. This codes for CASSLGTIRETQYF.

This clonotype was found many times. This rearrangement joins TRBV7-8 to TRBJ2-3; D gene unclear. V was pared by 10 bases and J by 1 base, with 15 bases between. The CDR3 covers 14 residues. CDR1 is SGHVS, CDR2 FQNEAQ, per germline. The CDR3: CATSVATRTDTQYF. CDR3 nucleotides: TGTGCCACCTCAGTGGCTACCCGCACAGATACGCAGTATTTT.

Comment on this clonotype: The junction departs from germline at one end; a sequencing error may be responsible. This chain connects TRBV6-2 or TRBV6-3 to TRBJ2-2; the match to TRBD2 covers 13 bases. The CDR3 is 19 amino acids. From germline, CDR1 is MNHEY and CDR2 SVGEGT. CDR3 residues: CASSSSGTSGAPNTGELFF. CDR3 DNA sequence: TGTGCCAGCAGTTCCTCCGGGACTAGCGGGGCCCCGAACACCGGGGAGCTGTTCTTT.

The chain links TRBV4-1 to TRBJ1-2; D not certain. The length of the CDR3 is 15 residues. V lost 0 bases and J 0 bases, leaving 8 bases between the germline ends. CDR1 and CDR2 (germline): MGHRA, YSYEKL. The CDR3 nucleotides are TGCGCCAGCAGCCAAGATCCGGGAACTAACTATGGCTACACCTTC. It encodes CASSQDPGTNYGYTF.